This TCR beta chain was sequenced for a study of cytomegalovirus exposure and HLA in healthy donors. PCR was performed using 60 Vbeta and 13 Jbeta primers. Data came from immunoSEQ multiplex PCR; TCRdb stores just in-frame clones and leaves some out. Among over 150,000 clones, roughly 80% were seen once, and the ten largest hold 8% to 10%. Losses at the gene ends were 6 bases for V and 4 bases for J; bases not matched to a gene: 8. Per germline, CDR1 MNHNY and CDR2 SVGAGI (reference sequence). CDR3 length: 15 residues. V is TRBV6-6 and J is TRBJ1-3; 8 bases are shared with TRBD1. The sample taken for sequencing was PBMCs. The sequence came from a man in his late teens or twenties in good health and CMV-seropositive. Written as DNA, the CDR3 is TGTGCCAGCAGGAACCCAGGGGGCTGGGGAAACACCATATATTTT. This gives the protein CASRNPGGWGNTIYF.